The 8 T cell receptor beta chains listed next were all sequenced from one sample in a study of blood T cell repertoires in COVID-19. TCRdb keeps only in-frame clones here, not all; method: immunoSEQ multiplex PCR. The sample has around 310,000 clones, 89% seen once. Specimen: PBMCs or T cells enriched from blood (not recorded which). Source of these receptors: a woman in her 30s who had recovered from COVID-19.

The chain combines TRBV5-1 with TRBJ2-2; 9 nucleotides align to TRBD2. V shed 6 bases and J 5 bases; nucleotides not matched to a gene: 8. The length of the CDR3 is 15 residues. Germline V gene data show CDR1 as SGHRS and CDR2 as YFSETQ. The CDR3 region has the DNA TGCGCCAGCAACGGCGGGAGGGCCATGACCGGGGAGCTGTTTTTT. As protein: CASNGGRAMTGELFF.

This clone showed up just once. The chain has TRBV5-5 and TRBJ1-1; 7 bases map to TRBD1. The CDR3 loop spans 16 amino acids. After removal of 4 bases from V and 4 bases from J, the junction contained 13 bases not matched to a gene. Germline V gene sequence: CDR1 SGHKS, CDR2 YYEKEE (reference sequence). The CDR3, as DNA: TGTGCCAGCAGCCGAAGCACAGGGGAGGTGTTCACTGAAGCTTTCTTT. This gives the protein CASSRSTGEVFTEAFF.

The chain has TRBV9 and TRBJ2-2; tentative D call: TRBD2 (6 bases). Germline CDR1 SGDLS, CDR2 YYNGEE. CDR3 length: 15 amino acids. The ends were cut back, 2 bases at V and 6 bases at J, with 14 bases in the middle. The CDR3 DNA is TGTGCCAGCAGCGTCGTCGGGAGTTCTTCCGGGGAGCTGTTTTTT. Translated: CASSVVGSSSGELFF.

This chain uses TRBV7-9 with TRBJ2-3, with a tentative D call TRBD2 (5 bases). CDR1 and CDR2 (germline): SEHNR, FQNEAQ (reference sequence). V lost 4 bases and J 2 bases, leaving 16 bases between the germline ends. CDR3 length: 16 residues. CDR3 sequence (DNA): TGTGCCAGCAGCTCCTGGACTTATTCCGCCACAGATACGCAGTATTTT. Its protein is CASSSWTYSATDTQYF.

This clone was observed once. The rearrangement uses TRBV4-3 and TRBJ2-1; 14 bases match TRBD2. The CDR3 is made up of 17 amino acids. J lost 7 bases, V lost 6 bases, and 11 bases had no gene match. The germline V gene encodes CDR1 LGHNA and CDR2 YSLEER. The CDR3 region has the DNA TGCGCCAGCAGTCAAACCTCGACTAGCGGGAGGGGAAATGAGCAGTTCTTC. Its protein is CASSQTSTSGRGNEQFF.

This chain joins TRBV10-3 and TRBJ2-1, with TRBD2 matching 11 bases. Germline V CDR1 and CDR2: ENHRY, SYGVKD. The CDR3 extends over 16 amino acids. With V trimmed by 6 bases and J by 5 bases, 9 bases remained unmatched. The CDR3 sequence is CAIRDPTSGSDNEQFF. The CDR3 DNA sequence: TGTGCCATCAGGGACCCTACTAGCGGGAGTGACAATGAGCAGTTCTTC.

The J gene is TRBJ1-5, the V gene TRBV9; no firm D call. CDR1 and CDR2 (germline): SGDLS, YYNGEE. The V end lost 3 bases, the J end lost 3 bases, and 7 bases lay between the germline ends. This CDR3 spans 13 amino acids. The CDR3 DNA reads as TGTGCCAGCAGCGCCCAATTCAATCAGCCCCAGCATTTT. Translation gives CASSAQFNQPQHF. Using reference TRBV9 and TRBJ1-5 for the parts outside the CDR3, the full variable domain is DSGVTQTPKHLITATGQRVTLRCSPRSGDLSVYWYQQSLDQGLQFLIQYYNGEERAKGNILERFSAQQFPDLHSELNLSSLELGDSALYFCASSAQFNQPQHFGDGTRLSIL.

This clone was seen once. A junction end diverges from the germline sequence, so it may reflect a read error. Written as DNA, the CDR3 is TGTGCTAGCAGCTTGAACAGGGGGAACACCATATATTTT. It specifies CASSLNRGNTIYF. This sequence joins TRBV7-7 and TRBJ1-3; 8 bases are a match to TRBD1. Germline loops: CDR1 SSHAT, CDR2 FNYEAQ (reference sequence). The CDR3 is 13 amino acids.